This paragraph covers one T cell receptor (beta chain) sequence. There are a few counts of this clonotype. There is no known antigen for this receptor. The input lacks base qualities; no much larger clone sits a single base away. Libraries were constructed by RT-PCR. Reads for this sample came from an Illumina HiSeq 2500. TCRdb redid the processing of the public reads, applying fastp at Q25 and MiXCR, and retained in-frame beta chains. Identical CDR3 protein sequences are pooled into one entry, listed with their most common genes and DNA. The sample includes more than 600,000 distinct CDR3 sequences, with roughly 18% observed a single time. The leading ten clones occupy 9.5% to 13% of the sample. The V and J ends are trimmed by 8 bases and 4 bases, leaving 12 bases between them. Looking up the germline V gene yields CDR1 MNHNS and CDR2 SASEGT. The CDR3, cysteine through phenylalanine, is 12 amino acids long. Only the CDR3 DNA stays, 36 bases, in frame from base 1.

This sample is part of a study of response to subunit inactivated influenza vaccine (dated by TCRdb to the late 2010s). Looking at the study overall: To follow how T cells responded to a trivalent subunit inactivated influenza vaccine, the researchers relied on deep quantitative profiling of the T cell receptor repertoire.

Findings and caveats that apply to the study as a whole: The authors suggested that each seasonal influenza vaccination may recruit only a limited number of new T cells.

The source material was PBMCs from blood, sampled roughly 5 days after vaccination. This receptor was obtained from a man aged 45-65 years who received an inactivated influenza vaccine. Donor details come from another sample of the same person, matched by shared clones. Recombination connected TRBV6-1 to TRBJ2-7; matching of 6 bases hints at TRBD1 as the D gene. The nucleotides are TGTGCCAGCTGGGACACCAAATACGAGCAGTACTTC. Its product reads: CASWDTKYEQYF.